This T cell receptor beta chain was recovered during a study of shared clonotypes between healthy human individuals. Every subset had its genomic DNA shared out evenly among several immunoSEQ plates. Template amounts of approximately 300 ng DNA, about 30,000 T cell genomes, were employed in unsorted PBMC replicate PCRs. Repertoires were generated with immunoSEQ multiplex PCR, while TCRdb's copy carries only in-frame clones and drops some. The sample records 450,000 to 500,000 clones, 70% to 80% being singletons. Donation came from healthy HIV-negative adults that had no recent acute infections or vaccinations. The sequence was obtained from a woman in her thirties or forties in good health. Some clones in this sample may be carry-over from other donors' samples. The specimen was PBMCs.

The CDR3 region has the DNA TGTGCCAGTAGTGCGAGCGGGAGAAGAGGCGAGCAGTACTTC. This encodes CASSASGRRGEQYF. The gene calls are TRBV19 and TRBJ2-7, with 8 bases lining up with TRBD2. Germline CDR1 LNHDA, CDR2 SQIVND (reference sequence). Germline trimming cut 5 bases from V and 6 bases from J; bases unmatched to any gene: 9. The CDR3 is 14 amino acids.